This T cell receptor (beta chain) derives from a study of OX40 agonist ivuxolimab in advanced cancers. In terms of the full investigation: The costimulatory receptor OX40 (CD134) was targeted by ivuxolimab, a fully human IgG2 agonistic monoclonal antibody. Partial responses occurred in three dose-escalation patients: two with cutaneous melanoma and one with hepatocellular carcinoma. The purpose of peripheral TCRbeta sequencing was to test whether ivuxolimab changed TCR sequence diversity and led to clonal T-cell expansion. Prior anti-PD-1, anti-PD-L1 or anti-CTLA-4 therapy was permitted, and approximately 41% of dose-escalation patients had received checkpoint inhibitors. A male proportion of roughly 80% and a mean age of approximately 58 years, ranging from 23 to 79, were recorded for the dose-escalation cohort. Of the roughly 53 patients in dose escalation, around 19 had hepatocellular carcinoma, roughly 15 had melanoma, 9 had renal cell carcinoma and 9 had head and neck cancer. The paper covers the monotherapy dose-escalation part of the phase I ivuxolimab trial, which included N of about 56 patients. Intravenous ivuxolimab was administered to patients every 2 weeks at six dose levels: 0.01, 0.1, 0.3, 1.5, 3 and 10 mg/kg.

To sequence the TCRbeta CDR3 region, genomic DNA was isolated from the sorted cells. TCRbeta CDR3 regions were sequenced using the immunoSEQ Assay. TCRdb's version of the immuneACCESS table is confined to in-frame rearrangements and falls short of the full clone set. An unresolved V gene accounts for under half of the shortfall where checked; the remainder is of unknown origin. The sample table shows 25,000 to 30,000 clones, and almost 80% are seen once. The ten largest clones capture around 10% of the sample. The trial excluded patients who had a history of autoimmune disease or who were on systemic immunosuppression. Peripheral blood for TCR sequencing was collected from all dose cohorts at baseline, on cycle 4 day 1, and on cycle 7 day 1. Samples came from an open-label, multicenter, first-in-human phase I dose-escalation trial of ivuxolimab. The trial enrolled adults with locally advanced or metastatic head and neck squamous cell, hepatocellular, melanoma or renal cell carcinoma. Before TCR sequencing, CD4+ T cells and CD8+ T cells from peripheral blood were sorted into separate populations.

To note about this clone: Its antigen specificity is not known. Per-base quality was not reported, and no clone a single base away is much larger than it.

There are 13 amino acids in the CDR3, from cysteine to phenylalanine inclusive. The CDR3 DNA has 39 bases and is translated from base 1. The junction shows trimming of 11 bases on V and 4 bases on J, plus 17 bases between the germline ends. Per the germline V gene (reference sequence), MNHEY is the CDR1 and SMNVEV is the CDR2. Beyond this particular receptor, the publication reports: Which antigens the clonally expanded peripheral T cells were specific for was not determined. At doses of 0.1 to 3.0 mg/kg, clonal expansion of both CD4+ and CD8+ blood T cells was observed from baseline to week 6. In partial responders in the 0.1-3.0 mg/kg groups, normalized peripheral clonal expansion was found to be among the lowest, especially among CD8+ T cells. After ivuxolimab, more expanded clones were found on average in CD8+ T cells than in CD4+ T cells. Low levels of normalized T-cell clonal expansion were also seen in some patients who did not respond.

The V and J segments used are TRBV27 and TRBJ2-5; the D gene is tentatively TRBD1 or TRBD2, each matching 6 bases. Source: CD4+ or CD8+ T cells sorted from blood, taken in a trial of the OX40 agonist ivuxolimab. The clonotype originates from an adult with an advanced solid tumor such as melanoma, head and neck, liver or kidney cancer. The DNA reads TGTGCCTGTCGTGGAGGGGGTACAGAGACCCAGTACTTC. Its protein product is CACRGGGTETQYF.